This T cell receptor beta chain is from a study of blood T cell repertoires in COVID-19. At the level of the study: The origin of the acute and convalescent COVID-19 samples was the United States, Italy and Spain. T cells, B-cell-depleted T cells, or PBMCs supplied cDNA or gDNA.

The germline CDR1 and CDR2 sequences are SGDLS and YYNGEE. With 4 bases removed from V and 0 bases from J, the gap between germline ends came to 8 bases. The CDR3 runs to 14 residues. Here immunoSEQ multiplex PCR was the method, and the copy in TCRdb shows in-frame clones only, minus some. The top ten clones hold 0.95% to 1.5% of a sample with more than 75,000 clones, 75% to 90% of them seen once. The sequencing sample was made of peripheral blood. This clonotype was obtained from an elderly man with active or convalescent COVID-19. This chain links TRBV9 with TRBJ2-1, with D possibly TRBD1 on 5 matching bases. The CDR3 loop is CASSYQGSYNEQFF. The CDR3 DNA follows: TGTGCCAGCAGCTATCAGGGCTCCTACAATGAGCAGTTCTTC.